These 4 T cell receptor beta chains originate from one sample sequenced in a study of blood T cell repertoires in COVID-19. Clones were read by immunoSEQ multiplex PCR, and TCRdb kept only the in-frame ones, dropping some. Here the sample spans roughly 220,000 clones, approximately 90% being singletons. Material for sequencing was PBMCs or T cells enriched from blood (not recorded which). These receptors all come from a woman aged 30 to 39 who had recovered from COVID-19.

The chain uses TRBV7-8 and TRBJ2-7; D ambiguous. This CDR3 comprises 15 residues. Germline CDR1 SGHVS, CDR2 FQNEAQ. Trimming took 7 bases from V and 4 from J, leaving 20 bases between them. CDR3 DNA: TGTGCCAGCATCCTACGCATTGACTTGAGTTACGAGCAGTACTTC. It specifies CASILRIDLSYEQYF.

The J gene is TRBJ1-5, the V gene TRBV4-1; no clear D. The CDR3 loop spans 15 amino acids. Germline V gene sequence: CDR1 MGHRA, CDR2 YSYEKL. V lost 0 bases, J lost 2 bases, and 8 bases lay in between. CDR3 loop: CASSQDQTGNQPQHF. The CDR3 nucleotides are TGCGCCAGCAGCCAAGATCAAACGGGCAATCAGCCCCAGCATTTT.

This clone was found a few times. DNA of the CDR3: TGTGCCAGCAGCCTCCGACAGGGGGCTATGAGTTCCTACAATGAGCAGTTCTTC. Amino acid sequence: CASSLRQGAMSSYNEQFF. The chain recombines TRBV3-1 (or the pseudogene TRBV3-2) with TRBJ2-1, with 10 bases lining up with TRBD1. The J segment lost 1 base and the V segment lost 4 bases, leaving 10 bases of the junction unmatched. CDR3 size: 18 residues. CDR1 and CDR2 from the germline V gene are LGHDT and YNNKEL (reference sequence).

The J gene is TRBJ1-2, the V gene TRBV4-3; possibly TRBD1 for D (5 bases). The ends were cut back, 0 bases at V and 5 bases at J, with 22 bases in the middle. Germline CDR1 and CDR2: LGHNA and YSLEER. The CDR3 is 18 amino acids. DNA of the CDR3: TGCGCCAGCAGCCAAGAGGGGACTTCAGGGTCCGGTGGATATGGCTACACCTTC. Its protein product is CASSQEGTSGSGGYGYTF.